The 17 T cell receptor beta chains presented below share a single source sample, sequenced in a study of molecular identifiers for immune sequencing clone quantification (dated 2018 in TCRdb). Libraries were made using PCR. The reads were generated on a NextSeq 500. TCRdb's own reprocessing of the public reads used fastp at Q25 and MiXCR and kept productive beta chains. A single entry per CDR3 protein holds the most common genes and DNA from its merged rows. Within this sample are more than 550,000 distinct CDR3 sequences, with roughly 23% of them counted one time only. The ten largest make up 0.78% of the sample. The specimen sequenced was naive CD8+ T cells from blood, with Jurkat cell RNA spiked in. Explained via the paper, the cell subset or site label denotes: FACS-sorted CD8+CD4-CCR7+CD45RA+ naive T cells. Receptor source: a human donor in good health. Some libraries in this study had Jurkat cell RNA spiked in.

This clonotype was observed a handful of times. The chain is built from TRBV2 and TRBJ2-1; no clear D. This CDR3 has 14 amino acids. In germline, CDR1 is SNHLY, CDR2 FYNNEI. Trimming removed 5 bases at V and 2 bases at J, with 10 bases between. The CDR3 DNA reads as TGTGCCAGCAGTTCAGAGTTAGCCTACAATGAGCAGTTCTTC. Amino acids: CASSSELAYNEQFF.

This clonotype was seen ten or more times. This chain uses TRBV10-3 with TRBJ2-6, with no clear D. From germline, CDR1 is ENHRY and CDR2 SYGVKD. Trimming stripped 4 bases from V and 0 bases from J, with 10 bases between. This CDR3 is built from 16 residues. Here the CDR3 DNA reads TGTGCCATCAGTGGGACGAAGGACTCTGGGGCCAACGTCCTGACTTTC. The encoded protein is CAISGTKDSGANVLTF.

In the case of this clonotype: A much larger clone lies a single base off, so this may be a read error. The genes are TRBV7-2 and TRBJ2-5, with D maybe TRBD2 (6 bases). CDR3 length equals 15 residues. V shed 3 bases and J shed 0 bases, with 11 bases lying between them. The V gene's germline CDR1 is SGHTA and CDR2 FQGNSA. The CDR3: CASSFWGEDQETQYF. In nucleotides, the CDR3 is TGTGCCAGCAGCTTTTGGGGGGAAGACCAAGAGACCCAGTACTTC.

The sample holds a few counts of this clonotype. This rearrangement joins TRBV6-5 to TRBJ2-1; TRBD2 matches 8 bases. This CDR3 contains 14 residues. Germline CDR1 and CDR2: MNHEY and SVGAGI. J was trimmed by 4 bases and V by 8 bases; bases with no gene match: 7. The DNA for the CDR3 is TGTGCCAGCGGGCGGGGGGCCATGTACAATGAGCAGTTCTTC. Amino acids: CASGRGAMYNEQFF.

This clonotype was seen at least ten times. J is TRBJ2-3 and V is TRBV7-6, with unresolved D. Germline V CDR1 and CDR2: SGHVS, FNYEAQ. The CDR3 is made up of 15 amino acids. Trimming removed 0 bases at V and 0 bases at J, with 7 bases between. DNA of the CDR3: TGTGCCAGCAGCTTAGCCGGAACTAGCACAGATACGCAGTATTTT. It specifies CASSLAGTSTDTQYF.

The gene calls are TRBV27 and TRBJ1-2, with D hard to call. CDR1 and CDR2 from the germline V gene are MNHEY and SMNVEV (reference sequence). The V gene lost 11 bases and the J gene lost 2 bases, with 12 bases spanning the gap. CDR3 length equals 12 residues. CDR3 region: CARGIWNYGYTF. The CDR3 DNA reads TGTGCCCGCGGTATTTGGAACTATGGCTACACCTTC.

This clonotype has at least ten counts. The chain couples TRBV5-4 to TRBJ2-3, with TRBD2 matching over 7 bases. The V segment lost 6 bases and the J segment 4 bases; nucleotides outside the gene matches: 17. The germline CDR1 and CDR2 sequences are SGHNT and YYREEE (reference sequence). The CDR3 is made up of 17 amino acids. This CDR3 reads CASTPATSLKVPDTQYF. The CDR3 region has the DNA TGTGCCAGCACCCCCGCGACTAGCCTCAAGGTACCAGATACGCAGTATTTT.

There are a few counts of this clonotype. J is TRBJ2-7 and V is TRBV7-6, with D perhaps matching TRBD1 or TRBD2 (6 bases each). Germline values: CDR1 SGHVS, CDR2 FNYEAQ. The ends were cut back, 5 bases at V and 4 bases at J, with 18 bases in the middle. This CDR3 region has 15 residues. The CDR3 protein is CASSQGLGGGYEQYF. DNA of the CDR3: TGTGCCAGCAGCCAGGGGCTAGGGGGAGGATACGAGCAGTACTTC.

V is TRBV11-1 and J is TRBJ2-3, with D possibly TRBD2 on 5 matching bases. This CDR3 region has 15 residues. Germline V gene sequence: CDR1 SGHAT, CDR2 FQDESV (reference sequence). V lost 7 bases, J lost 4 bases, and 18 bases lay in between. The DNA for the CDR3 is TGTGCCAGCATCCGTTTCGGAGGAGTCGCAGATACGCAGTATTTT. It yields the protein CASIRFGGVADTQYF.

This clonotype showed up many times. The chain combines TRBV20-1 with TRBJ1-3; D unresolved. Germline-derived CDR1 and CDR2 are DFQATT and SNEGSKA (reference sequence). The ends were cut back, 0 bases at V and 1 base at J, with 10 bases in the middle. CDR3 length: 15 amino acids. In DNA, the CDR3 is TGCAGTGCTAGAGATATGACGGATTCTGGAAACACCATATATTTT. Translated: CSARDMTDSGNTIYF.

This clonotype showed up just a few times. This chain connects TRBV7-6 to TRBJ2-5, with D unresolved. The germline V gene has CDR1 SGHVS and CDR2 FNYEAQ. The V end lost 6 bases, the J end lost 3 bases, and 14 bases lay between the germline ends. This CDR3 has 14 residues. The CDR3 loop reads CASSAGESKETQYF. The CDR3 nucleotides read TGTGCCAGCAGTGCCGGCGAGTCGAAAGAGACCCAGTACTTC. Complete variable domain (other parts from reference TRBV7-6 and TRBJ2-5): GAGVSQSPRYKVTKRGQDVALRCDPISGHVSLYWYRQALGQGPEFLTYFNYEAQQDKSGLPNDRFSAERPEGSISTLTIQRTEQRDSAMYRCASSAGESKETQYFGPGTRLLVL.

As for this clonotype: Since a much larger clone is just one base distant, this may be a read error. The CDR3 nucleotides read TGTGCCAGCAGTGGAGAAGAGGGGGATATGAACACTGAAGCTTTCTTT. This codes for CASSGEEGDMNTEAFF. J is TRBJ1-1 and V is TRBV2; possibly TRBD1 for D (6 bases). The CDR3 is 16 residues long. Looked up from germline, CDR1 is SNHLY and CDR2 is FYNNEI. V gave up 4 bases and J gave up 0 bases, with 15 bases separating them.

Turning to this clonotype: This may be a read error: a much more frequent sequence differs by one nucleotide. CDR3 sequence reads: CASIPPGLGGNGHTF. CDR3 DNA sequence: TGTGCCAGCATACCCCCGGGCCTCGGCGGGAACGGCCACACCTTC. The chain carries TRBV7-9 and TRBJ1-2; no firm D call. Germline-derived CDR1 and CDR2 are SEHNR and FQNEAQ (reference sequence). The CDR3 consists of 15 residues. Trimming shortened V by 7 bases and J by 12 bases, and 27 bases separated the two germline ends.

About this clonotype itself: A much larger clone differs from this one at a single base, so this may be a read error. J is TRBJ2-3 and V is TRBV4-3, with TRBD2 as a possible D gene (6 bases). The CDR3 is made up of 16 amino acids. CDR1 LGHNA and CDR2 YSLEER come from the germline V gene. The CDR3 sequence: CASSQDGRGFVDKQYF. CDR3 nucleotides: TGCGCCAGCAGCCAAGACGGGCGGGGTTTTGTTGATAAGCAGTATTTT.

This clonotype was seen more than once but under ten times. For the CDR3, the DNA is TGCGCCAGCAGCCAGGGACTAGCGGGGGGAACGACAGATACGCAGTATTTT. Amino acids: CASSQGLAGGTTDTQYF. This chain joins TRBV5-1 and TRBJ2-3, with 15 bases aligning to TRBD2. Germline trimming cut 4 bases from V and 3 bases from J; bases unmatched to any gene: 6. Germline CDR1 is SGHRS and CDR2 is YFSETQ. The CDR3 spans 17 residues.

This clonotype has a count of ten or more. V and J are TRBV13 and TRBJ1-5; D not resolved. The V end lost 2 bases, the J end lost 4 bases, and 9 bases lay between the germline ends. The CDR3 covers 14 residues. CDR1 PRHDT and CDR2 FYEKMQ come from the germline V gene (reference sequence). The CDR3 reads CASSLRGRNQPQHF. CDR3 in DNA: TGTGCCAGCAGCTTAAGAGGCAGGAATCAGCCCCAGCATTTT.

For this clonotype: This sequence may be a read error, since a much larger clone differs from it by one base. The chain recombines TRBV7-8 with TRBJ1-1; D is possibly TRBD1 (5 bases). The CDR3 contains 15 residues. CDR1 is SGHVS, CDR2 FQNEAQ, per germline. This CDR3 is CASSLKSQGHTGAFF. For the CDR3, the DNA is TGTGCCAGCAGCTTAAAAAGTCAGGGCCACACTGGAGCTTTCTTT.